The clone carrying this T cell receptor beta chain has a handful of counts. The data belong to a study of patients and donors after allogeneic stem cell transplantation. The V and J ends lost 7 bases and 8 bases respectively, with 12 bases between them. The CDR3 consists of 12 residues. TCRdb passed the RT-PCR reads through MiXCR, listing each CDR3 protein once. The data show 150,000 to 250,000 distinct CDR3 sequences, more than 35% seen once. Sequencing was performed on blood, either unsorted or a sorted T cell fraction (not recorded which). The chain recombines TRBV12-3 or TRBV12-4 with TRBJ2-1, with D perhaps matching TRBD1 or TRBD2 (5 bases each). This receptor was obtained from a human donor who was either an allogeneic HSCT recipient or a stem cell or donor lymphocyte infusion donor (not recorded which). It is not recorded whose cells these are; they may come from a transplant donor. The CDR3 protein is CASKFPGHEQFF. CDR3 sequence (DNA): TGTGCCAGCAAGTTCCCGGGACATGAGCAGTTCTTC.